The clone carrying this T cell receptor (beta chain) was found many times. This entry belongs to a study of beta chain features in type 1 diabetes. Study summary: Healthy donors, compared against patients, showed similar age, gender and cell yields.

This CDR3 is 12 amino acids long. All of the isolated RNA was reverse transcribed, so expressed TCRB transcripts were sequenced. Libraries were prepared by immunoSEQ multiplex PCR; TCRdb keeps only in-frame clonotypes and omits some of them. This table holds about 340,000 clones, less than 9.5% found once. This clonotype was obtained from a young woman in good health. Input material: central memory CD4+ T cells from blood. The chain links TRBV12-2 to TRBJ1-2. TRBV12-2 is deemed a pseudogene. CDR3 in amino acids: CASRPGCDGYTF. For the CDR3, the DNA is TGTGCAAGTCGCCCCGGGTGTGATGGCTACACCTTC.